This T cell receptor (beta chain) was found in a study of blood T cell repertoires in COVID-19. Background on the study: Samples of COVID-19 (acute and convalescent) were obtained from the United States, Italy and Spain. The cDNA or gDNA used as material had been derived from T cells, B-cell-depleted T cells, or PBMCs.

Source study methods: Amplification of reference gene primers was used by the study to estimate nucleated cell counts. TCRdb's copy holds only in-frame clones and misses some; the assay was immunoSEQ multiplex PCR. That table supplies the V and J calls and clone size; D and trimming were determined from the DNA. The data contain some 200,000 clones, approximately 80% of them seen just once; the ten biggest clones take up 0.95%. The CDR3 is 14 residues long. CDR1 SQVTM and CDR2 ANQGSEA come from the germline V gene. After removal of 3 bases from V and 12 bases from J, the junction contained 13 bases not matched to a gene.

The J gene is TRBJ2-1, the V gene TRBV29-1, with TRBD2 matching 8 bases. The sequenced sample consisted of peripheral blood. This TCR was sampled from a man aged 60 to 75 with COVID-19, enrolled during active disease. The CDR3 bases are TGCAGCGTTGATAATACCGGGACTAGGAGCGGGCAGTTCTTC. As protein: CSVDNTGTRSGQFF.